This T cell receptor beta chain was obtained from a study of blood T cell repertoires in COVID-19. Study at large: COVID-19 samples from acute and convalescent phases originated in the United States, Italy and Spain.

The ends were cut back, 4 bases at V and 2 bases at J, with 18 bases in the middle. Germline assignment: CDR1 SGHNT and CDR2 YYREEE (reference sequence). This CDR3 region has 17 residues. The method was immunoSEQ multiplex PCR; TCRdb's version includes in-frame clones alone and lacks a portion of them. Counted here are 200,000 to 250,000 clones, roughly nine tenths occurring once; the ten biggest clones make up around 6%. This clonotype was sampled from a man between 60 and 70 years old who had recovered from COVID-19. The sequencing sample was made of peripheral blood. The genes are TRBV5-4 and TRBJ1-4; D might be TRBD1 (5 bases). CDR3 sequence: CASSRTRGGNTNEKLFF. The CDR3 bases are TGTGCCAGCAGCCGCACCCGTGGGGGGAATACTAATGAAAAACTGTTTTTT.